This TCR beta chain was identified in a study of control samples from healthy donors and cancer patients. Germline CDR1 and CDR2: MGHDK and SYGVNS. J was trimmed by 5 bases and V by 8 bases; bases with no gene match: 3. The CDR3 sequence is 13 residues long. Repertoires were generated with immunoSEQ multiplex PCR, while TCRdb's copy carries only in-frame clones and drops some. The sample includes about 35,000 clones, about 93% of them seen just once. The chain has TRBV25-1 and TRBJ2-5, with 12 nucleotides matching TRBD2. The specimen sequenced was PBMCs. This TCR derives from a man aged 35 to 55 with colorectal cancer. The CDR3 loop is CASGLAGIETQYF. The DNA of the CDR3 is TGTGCCAGCGGACTAGCGGGGATTGAGACCCAGTACTTC.